This T cell receptor (beta chain) was found in a study of T cell responses to AZD1222 COVID-19 vaccine. Germline V gives CDR1 SGHRS, CDR2 YFSETQ. V was cut by 0 bases and J by 1 base, with 11 bases left in between. CDR3 length: 15 amino acids. Using immunoSEQ multiplex PCR, the repertoire was profiled, and TCRdb retains in-frame clones only, with some absent. The sample lists 150,000 or so clones, about 91% seen once, with roughly 2% in the top ten. This sequence originates from an adult in good health. Sample: peripheral blood, taken on day 0 of AZD1222 vaccination. V usage is TRBV5-1 and J usage is TRBJ2-7, with D perhaps matching TRBD2 (6 bases). CDR3 coding DNA: TGCGCCAGCAGCTTGGGGCTAGCGTTTTCCTACGAGCAGTACTTC. It translates to CASSLGLAFSYEQYF. The full variable domain, in which reference TRBV5-1 and TRBJ2-7 provide the parts outside the CDR3, is KAGVTQTPRYLIKTRGQQVTLSCSPISGHRSVSWYQQTPGQGLQFLFEYFSETQRNKGNFPGRFSGRQFSNSRSEMNVSTLELGDSALYLCASSLGLAFSYEQYFGPGTRLTVT.